The T cell receptor (beta chain) described here comes from a study of human T cells and chemical hapten exposure. Study-level findings and limits: After DPC sensitization, TCRs above 1 in 1000 frequency showed no change. Expanded TCR counts at PT1 were positively correlated with the patch test score.

V dropped 5 bases and J dropped 6; count of bases not matched to a gene: 4. The germline CDR1 and CDR2 sequences are MDHEN and SYDVKM. The CDR3 spans 13 residues. The sample's time point: pre-sensitization, week 0. Treatment of the sample: therapeutic diphenylcyclopropenone sensitization with weekly scalp DPC. Samples of blood were obtained prior to the application of each patch test. Comment on this clonotype: What it binds is not known.

Under the authors' procedure: Individual samples carried between 23,224 and 690,600 TCRs, with approximately 100,000 as the median. A single record per CDR3 protein comes from TCRdb applying MiXCR to the RACE reads. For this entry, the V and J calls and clone size follow TCRdb and not the study's own pipeline. The sample gives tens of thousands of distinct CDR3 sequences, roughly 10% of which show up once; 5% to 6.5% is in the top ten. This chain connects TRBV28 to TRBJ2-3; TRBD2 matches 8 bases. The sequence came from a man in his thirties or forties with alopecia areata. Some clones in this sample may be carry-over from other donors' samples. Sequences were derived from whole blood, sampled in connection with sensitization to the hapten diphenylcyclopropenone (DPC). The CDR3 reads CASSGLAPDTQYF. The CDR3 nucleotides are TGTGCCAGCAGTGGACTAGCCCCGGATACGCAGTATTTT.